These T cell receptor beta chains were read from a single sample in a study of CD8+CD57+ T cells in acquired aplastic anemia. TCRdb recomputed calls from the reads with MiXCR, one row per CDR3 protein. The data show some 200,000 distinct CDR3 sequences, over 55% seen once. The specimen was sorted CD4+, CD8+, or CD8+CD57+ T cells (not recorded which) from PBMCs. Every receptor here comes from a human donor in good health. Both conserved end residues are part of each CDR3. A D gene is named only where the DNA matches it firmly. Clone size is given for some rows only: seen once, a few or many times, or a class if the clone is expanded.

j_call: TRBJ2-3
d_call: TRBD2
clone_size: NA
v_call: TRBV29-1
cdr3_aa: CSVEGRESTDTQYF
cdr3_nt: TGCAGCGTTGAAGGGCGGGAGAGCACAGATACGCAGTATTTT

j_call: TRBJ1-5
d_call: NA
clone_size: NA
v_call: TRBV2
cdr3_aa: CASMGLYSNQPQHF
cdr3_nt: TGTGCCAGCATGGGGCTTTATAGCAATCAGCCCCAGCATTTT

j_call: TRBJ2-4
d_call: NA
clone_size: NA
v_call: TRBV7-9
cdr3_aa: CASSSGEENIQYF
cdr3_nt: TGTGCCAGCAGCTCAGGGGAGGAAAACATTCAGTACTTC

j_call: TRBJ1-2
d_call: NA
clone_size: NA
v_call: TRBV20-1
cdr3_aa: CSARVCTGSPHPYGYTF
cdr3_nt: TGCAGTGCTAGAGTCTGTACAGGCTCCCCTCATCCTTATGGCTACACCTTC

j_call: TRBJ1-3
d_call: NA
clone_size: NA
v_call: TRBV24-1
cdr3_aa: CATSDPTEAGNTIYF
cdr3_nt: TGTGCCACCAGTGACCCCACAGAGGCTGGAAACACCATATATTTT

j_call: TRBJ1-1
d_call: NA
clone_size: NA
v_call: TRBV12-3/TRBV12-4
cdr3_aa: CASRKNRGTEAFF
cdr3_nt: TGTGCCAGCAGAAAGAACAGAGGGACTGAAGCTTTCTTT

j_call: TRBJ2-3
d_call: NA
clone_size: many
v_call: TRBV10-3
cdr3_aa: CAISESTDTQYF
cdr3_nt: TGTGCCATCAGTGAGTCGACAGATACGCAGTATTTT

j_call: TRBJ1-1
d_call: NA
clone_size: many
v_call: TRBV5-6
cdr3_aa: CASSPGLGTEAFF
cdr3_nt: TGTGCCAGCAGCCCAGGGTTAGGCACTGAAGCTTTCTTT

j_call: TRBJ1-3
d_call: NA
clone_size: once
v_call: TRBV20-1
cdr3_aa: CSATIAGDYSGNTIYF
cdr3_nt: TGCAGTGCTACGATAGCGGGAGATTACTCTGGAAACACCATATATTTT

j_call: TRBJ2-6
d_call: NA
clone_size: NA
v_call: TRBV24-1
cdr3_aa: CATGALGANVLTF
cdr3_nt: TGTGCCACCGGGGCTCTGGGGGCCAACGTCCTGACTTTC

j_call: TRBJ2-7
d_call: TRBD2
clone_size: NA
v_call: TRBV20-1
cdr3_aa: CSASGTSGRGHMEQYF
cdr3_nt: TGCAGTGCTAGCGGGACTAGCGGGAGGGGGCATATGGAGCAGTACTTC

j_call: TRBJ2-7
d_call: NA
clone_size: NA
v_call: TRBV10-3
cdr3_aa: CAIGRGGTYEQYF
cdr3_nt: TGTGCCATCGGACGCGGGGGCACCTACGAGCAGTACTTC

j_call: TRBJ1-1
d_call: NA
clone_size: NA
v_call: TRBV15
cdr3_aa: CATSQVGGNTEAFF
cdr3_nt: TGTGCCACCAGCCAGGTGGGGGGGAACACTGAAGCTTTCTTT

j_call: TRBJ2-1
d_call: NA
clone_size: many
v_call: TRBV20-1
cdr3_aa: CSASVRDYNEQFF
cdr3_nt: TGCAGTGCTAGTGTCAGGGATTACAATGAGCAGTTCTTC

j_call: TRBJ1-2
d_call: NA
clone_size: NA
v_call: TRBV20-1
cdr3_aa: CSAIGHPFNGYTF
cdr3_nt: TGCAGTGCGATAGGTCATCCCTTCAATGGCTACACCTTC

j_call: TRBJ1-6
d_call: NA
clone_size: many
v_call: TRBV7-9
cdr3_aa: CASSSPQMGPHSPLHF
cdr3_nt: TGTGCCAGCAGCTCCCCTCAAATGGGACCCCATTCACCCCTCCACTTT

j_call: TRBJ2-5
d_call: TRBD1
clone_size: NA
v_call: TRBV5-1
cdr3_aa: CASSLGQGDQETQYF
cdr3_nt: TGCGCCAGCAGCTTGGGACAGGGGGATCAAGAGACCCAGTACTTC

j_call: TRBJ2-7
d_call: NA
clone_size: NA
v_call: TRBV7-9
cdr3_aa: CASSPVAGREQYF
cdr3_nt: TGTGCCAGCAGCCCAGTAGCCGGTCGCGAGCAGTACTTC

j_call: TRBJ2-5
d_call: NA
clone_size: NA
v_call: TRBV12-3/TRBV12-4
cdr3_aa: CASSHWDDWEQYF
cdr3_nt: TGTGCCAGCAGCCACTGGGACGATTGGGAGCAGTACTTC

j_call: TRBJ1-3
d_call: NA
clone_size: many
v_call: TRBV6-1
cdr3_aa: CASSEDHGFSGNTIYF
cdr3_nt: TGTGCCAGCAGTGAAGACCACGGCTTCTCTGGAAACACCATATATTTT

j_call: TRBJ2-7
d_call: NA
clone_size: NA
v_call: TRBV7-3
cdr3_aa: CASSPDSTYEQYF
cdr3_nt: TGTGCCAGCAGCCCAGACAGTACCTACGAGCAGTACTTC

j_call: TRBJ1-2
d_call: NA
clone_size: NA
v_call: TRBV7-2
cdr3_aa: CASSDGGSNYGYTF
cdr3_nt: TGTGCCAGCAGCGACGGTGGCTCTAACTATGGCTACACCTTC

j_call: TRBJ1-5
d_call: NA
clone_size: NA
v_call: TRBV7-2
cdr3_aa: CASSLQGGGNQPQHF
cdr3_nt: TGTGCCAGCAGCTTACAGGGAGGTGGCAATCAGCCCCAGCATTTT

j_call: TRBJ2-3
d_call: TRBD1
clone_size: NA
v_call: TRBV10-3
cdr3_aa: CATRGTGSPDTQYF
cdr3_nt: TGTGCCACGCGAGGGACAGGGTCGCCAGATACGCAGTATTTT

j_call: TRBJ1-2
d_call: NA
clone_size: NA
v_call: TRBV9
cdr3_aa: CASSTGSRGMDGYTF
cdr3_nt: TGTGCCAGCAGCACAGGGAGTCGGGGGATGGATGGCTACACCTTC

j_call: TRBJ2-1
d_call: NA
clone_size: NA
v_call: TRBV19
cdr3_aa: CASSISGSVYNGQFF
cdr3_nt: TGTGCCAGTAGTATCAGTGGGAGTGTCTACAATGGGCAGTTCTTC

j_call: TRBJ1-1
d_call: NA
clone_size: many
v_call: TRBV19
cdr3_aa: CASSILSRGTEAFF
cdr3_nt: TGTGCCAGTAGTATATTGTCTCGGGGCACTGAAGCTTTCTTT

j_call: TRBJ2-5
d_call: NA
clone_size: once
v_call: TRBV6-5
cdr3_aa: CASSFGREHTETQYF
cdr3_nt: TGTGCCAGCAGTTTCGGCAGGGAGCATACGGAGACCCAGTACTTC

j_call: TRBJ1-3
d_call: NA
clone_size: NA
v_call: TRBV24-1
cdr3_aa: CATSDCRGQSSSGNTIYF
cdr3_nt: TGTGCCACCAGTGATTGTCGCGGACAATCCAGCTCTGGAAACACCATATATTTT

j_call: TRBJ1-2
d_call: NA
clone_size: NA
v_call: TRBV6-9
cdr3_aa: CASRRTVGYGYTF
cdr3_nt: TGTGCCAGCAGGAGAACCGTTGGCTATGGCTACACCTTC

j_call: TRBJ2-7
d_call: NA
clone_size: NA
v_call: TRBV7-6
cdr3_aa: CASSLVGSSSYEQYF
cdr3_nt: TGTGCCAGCAGCTTAGTGGGTAGTAGCTCCTACGAGCAGTACTTC

j_call: TRBJ1-5
d_call: TRBD1
clone_size: NA
v_call: TRBV12-3/TRBV12-4
cdr3_aa: CASSPGTGGNQPQHF
cdr3_nt: TGTGCCAGCAGTCCTGGGACAGGGGGCAATCAGCCCCAGCATTTT

j_call: TRBJ2-7
d_call: TRBD1
clone_size: many
v_call: TRBV19
cdr3_aa: CASSPLSRDRGQAYEQYF
cdr3_nt: TGTGCCAGTAGTCCGCTGTCCCGGGACAGGGGACAAGCCTACGAGCAGTACTTC

j_call: TRBJ1-4
d_call: NA
clone_size: NA
v_call: TRBV28
cdr3_aa: CASRLKDSPYEKLFF
cdr3_nt: TGTGCCAGCAGACTCAAGGACAGTCCCTATGAAAAACTGTTTTTT

j_call: TRBJ1-2
d_call: NA
clone_size: NA
v_call: TRBV19
cdr3_aa: CASSPKSNYGYTF
cdr3_nt: TGTGCCAGTAGTCCCAAATCTAACTATGGCTACACCTTC

j_call: TRBJ2-1
d_call: NA
clone_size: many
v_call: TRBV19
cdr3_aa: CASSEGSNSYNEQFF
cdr3_nt: TGTGCCAGTAGTGAGGGCAGTAACTCCTACAATGAGCAGTTCTTC

j_call: TRBJ1-2
d_call: NA
clone_size: few
v_call: TRBV19
cdr3_aa: CASSRAHTDGYTF
cdr3_nt: TGTGCCAGTAGTAGGGCCCATACGGATGGCTACACCTTC

j_call: TRBJ2-3
d_call: NA
clone_size: NA
v_call: TRBV5-1
cdr3_aa: CASSFGDYGADTQYF
cdr3_nt: TGCGCCAGCAGCTTTGGAGACTATGGGGCAGATACGCAGTATTTT

j_call: TRBJ2-7
d_call: TRBD1
clone_size: NA
v_call: TRBV7-6
cdr3_aa: CASSLAGTEPYEQYF
cdr3_nt: TGTGCCAGCAGCTTAGCAGGGACAGAGCCCTACGAGCAGTACTTC

j_call: TRBJ2-2
d_call: NA
clone_size: NA
v_call: TRBV7-8
cdr3_aa: CASTSRPGELFF
cdr3_nt: TGTGCCAGCACCTCGAGGCCCGGGGAGCTGTTTTTT

j_call: TRBJ1-2
d_call: NA
clone_size: NA
v_call: TRBV9
cdr3_aa: CASSPSRVNYGYTF
cdr3_nt: TGTGCCAGCAGCCCGTCCCGGGTAAACTATGGCTACACCTTC

j_call: TRBJ1-5
d_call: NA
clone_size: NA
v_call: TRBV29-1
cdr3_aa: CSVVLDSNQPQHF
cdr3_nt: TGCAGCGTCGTTCTCGATAGCAATCAGCCCCAGCATTTT

j_call: TRBJ2-5
d_call: TRBD2
clone_size: few
v_call: TRBV7-2
cdr3_aa: CASSLGLAGGQETQYF
cdr3_nt: TGTGCCAGCAGCTTAGGACTAGCGGGGGGGCAAGAGACCCAGTACTTC

j_call: TRBJ1-2
d_call: NA
clone_size: once
v_call: TRBV6-4
cdr3_aa: CASSDRDNYGYTF
cdr3_nt: TGTGCCAGCAGTGACCGGGACAACTATGGCTACACCTTC

j_call: TRBJ2-2
d_call: TRBD1
clone_size: NA
v_call: TRBV7-2
cdr3_aa: CASTADRPRVGELFF
cdr3_nt: TGTGCCAGCACCGCGGACAGGCCCAGAGTAGGGGAGCTGTTTTTT

j_call: TRBJ2-3
d_call: TRBD2
clone_size: few
v_call: TRBV12-3/TRBV12-4
cdr3_aa: CASSPLSGDLDTQYF
cdr3_nt: TGTGCCAGCTCACCTTTGAGCGGGGATTTAGATACGCAGTATTTT